The sequence of this T cell receptor (beta chain) was determined in a study of blood T cell repertoires in COVID-19. At the level of the study: Acute and convalescent COVID-19 specimens originated in the United States, Italy and Spain. The cDNA or gDNA used as material had been derived from T cells, B-cell-depleted T cells, or PBMCs.

The CDR3 loop spans 13 amino acids. Germline assignment: CDR1 GTSNPN and CDR2 SVGIG (reference sequence). After removal of 4 bases from V and 5 bases from J, the junction contained 5 bases not matched to a gene. Authors' analysis steps: Researchers report that nucleated cell counts were estimated from reference gene primer amplification. Only in-frame clones appear in the TCRdb table, and some are missing; sequencing was by immunoSEQ multiplex PCR. The DNA gave D and trimming, while V, J and clone size come from that table. The sample gives some 57,000 clones, about nine tenths of which show up once; about 5.4% is in the top ten.

The sequence came from a human donor in a cohort sampled during active COVID-19. Sample: peripheral blood. This chain links TRBV30 with TRBJ2-3, with TRBD2 matching over 8 bases. CDR3 in amino acids: CAWTPAGEDTQYF. The CDR3 coding sequence is TGTGCCTGGACTCCAGCGGGGGAAGATACGCAGTATTTT. The full variable domain, rest sourced from reference TRBV30 and TRBJ2-3, is SQTIHQWPATLVQPVGSPLSLECTVEGTSNPNLYWYRQAAGRGLQLLFYSVGIGQISSEVPQNLSASRPQDRQFILSSKKLLLSDSGFYLCAWTPAGEDTQYFGPGTRLTVL.